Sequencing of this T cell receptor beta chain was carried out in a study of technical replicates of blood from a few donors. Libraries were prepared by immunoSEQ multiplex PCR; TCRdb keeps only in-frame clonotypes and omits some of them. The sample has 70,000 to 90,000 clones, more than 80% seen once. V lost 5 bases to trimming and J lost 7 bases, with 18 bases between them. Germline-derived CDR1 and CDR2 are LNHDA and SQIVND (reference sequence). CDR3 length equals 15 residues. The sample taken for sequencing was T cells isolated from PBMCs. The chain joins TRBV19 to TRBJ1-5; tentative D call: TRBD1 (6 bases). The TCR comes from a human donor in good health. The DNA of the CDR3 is TGTGCCAGTAGTGGGTCGCAGGGGAATCGGCAGCCCCAGCATTTT. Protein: CASSGSQGNRQPQHF.